This T cell receptor (beta chain) is drawn from a study of response to subunit inactivated influenza vaccine. One entry per CDR3 protein results from TCRdb running MiXCR on the RT-PCR reads. The sample consists of almost 600,000 distinct CDR3 sequences, about 15% of them appearing once. V gave up 1 base and J gave up 3 bases, with 9 bases separating them. Per the germline V gene, CDR1 is SEHNR and CDR2 is FQNEAQ (reference sequence). CDR3 length: 15 amino acids. Notes on the study in general: Each seasonal influenza vaccination recruits few new T cells, the authors suggested.

About this clonotype itself: Antigen unknown.

This TCR derives from a man over 45 who received an inactivated influenza vaccine. The specimen was PBMCs from blood, collected approximately 13 days after vaccination. The rearrangement links TRBV7-9 to TRBJ1-4, with D uncertain. The CDR3 nucleotides are TGTGCCAGCAGCTTAGTGTTAGAGGCTAATGAAAAACTGTTTTTT. Protein product: CASSLVLEANEKLFF. Based on the CDR3 plus reference TRBV7-9 and TRBJ1-4, the full variable domain is DTGVSQNPRHKITKRGQNVTFRCDPISEHNRLYWYRQTLGQGPEFLTYFQNEAQLEKSRLLSDRFSAERPKGSFSTLEIQRTEQGDSAMYLCASSLVLEANEKLFFGSGTQLSVL.